The TCR beta chain described here comes from a study of sequential checkpoint blockade in melanoma. Study-wide context: Both treatment sequences were followed by maintenance nivolumab.

TCRdb keeps only in-frame clones here, not all; method: immunoSEQ multiplex PCR. The sample yields some 20,000 clones, around 83% seen once. Treatment meaning: randomized to nivolumab then ipilimumab (arm A) or the reverse (arm B). DNA-damaging chemotherapy had not been given to any patient beforehand. Live CD3+CD8+ CD19− CD56− cells were sorted from PBMCs. The CDR3 spans 18 residues. Unmatched junction bases numbered 15, after V lost 5 bases and J lost 0 bases. The germline CDR1 and CDR2 sequences are KGHSH and LQKENI. The rearrangement joins TRBV18 to TRBJ2-7, with 8 bases aligning to TRBD1. The source was CD8+ T cells sorted from blood (inferred from file names), collected from a patient given nivolumab and ipilimumab in sequence. This TCR was recovered from a human donor with melanoma. Here the CDR3 DNA reads TGTGCCAGCTCATCCTACCCCTCGGGACAGGTCGCCTCCTACGAGCAGTACTTC. Its protein is CASSSYPSGQVASYEQYF. Looking up the rest from reference TRBV18 and TRBJ2-7 gives the full variable domain: NAGVMQNPRHLVRRRGQEARLRCSPMKGHSHVYWYRQLPEEGLKFMVYLQKENIIDESGMPKERFSAEFPKEGPSILRIQQVVRGDSAAYFCASSSYPSGQVASYEQYFGPGTRLTVT.